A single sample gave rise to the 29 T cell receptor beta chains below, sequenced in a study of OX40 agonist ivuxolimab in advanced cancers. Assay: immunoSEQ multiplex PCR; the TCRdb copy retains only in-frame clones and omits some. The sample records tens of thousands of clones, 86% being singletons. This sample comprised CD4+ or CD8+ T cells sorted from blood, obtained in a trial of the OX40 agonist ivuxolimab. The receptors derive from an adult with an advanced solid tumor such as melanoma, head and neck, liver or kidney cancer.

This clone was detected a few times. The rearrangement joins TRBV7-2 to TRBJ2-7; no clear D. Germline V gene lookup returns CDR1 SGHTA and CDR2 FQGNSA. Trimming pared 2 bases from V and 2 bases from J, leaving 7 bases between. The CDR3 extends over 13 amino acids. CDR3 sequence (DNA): TGTGCCAGCAGCTTATCCCTACCCTACGAGCAGTACTTC. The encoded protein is CASSLSLPYEQYF.

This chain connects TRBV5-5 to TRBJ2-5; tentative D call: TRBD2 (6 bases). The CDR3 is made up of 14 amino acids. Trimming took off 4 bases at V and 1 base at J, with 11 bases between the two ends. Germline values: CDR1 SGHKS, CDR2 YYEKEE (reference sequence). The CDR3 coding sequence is TGTGCCAGCAGCCGCCGGGACTTCCAAGAGACCCAGTACTTC. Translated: CASSRRDFQETQYF.

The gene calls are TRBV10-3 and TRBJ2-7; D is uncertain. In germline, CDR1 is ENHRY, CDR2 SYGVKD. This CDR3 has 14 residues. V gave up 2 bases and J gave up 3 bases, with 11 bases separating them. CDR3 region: CAISELNGNYEQYF. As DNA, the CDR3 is TGTGCCATCAGTGAGCTTAACGGTAACTACGAGCAGTACTTC.

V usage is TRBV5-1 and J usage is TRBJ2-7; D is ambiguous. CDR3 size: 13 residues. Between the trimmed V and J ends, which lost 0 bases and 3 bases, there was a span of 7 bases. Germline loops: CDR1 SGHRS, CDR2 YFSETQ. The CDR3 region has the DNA TGCGCCAGCAGCTTGGAACCGTACTACGAGCAGTACTTC. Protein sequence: CASSLEPYYEQYF.

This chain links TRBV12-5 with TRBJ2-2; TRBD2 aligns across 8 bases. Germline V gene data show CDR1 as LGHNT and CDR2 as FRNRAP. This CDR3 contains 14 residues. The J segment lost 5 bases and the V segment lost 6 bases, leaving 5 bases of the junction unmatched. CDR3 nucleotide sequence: TGTGCTAGTGGATCCGGGGGGGTAACCGGGGAGCTGTTTTTT. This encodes CASGSGGVTGELFF.

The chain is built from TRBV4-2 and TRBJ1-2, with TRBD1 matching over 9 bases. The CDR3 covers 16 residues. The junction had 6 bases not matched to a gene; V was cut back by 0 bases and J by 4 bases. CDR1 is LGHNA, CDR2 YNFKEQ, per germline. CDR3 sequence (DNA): TGTGCCAGCAGCCAAGAAGAGACAGGGGGATTCTATGGCTACACCTTC. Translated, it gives CASSQEETGGFYGYTF.

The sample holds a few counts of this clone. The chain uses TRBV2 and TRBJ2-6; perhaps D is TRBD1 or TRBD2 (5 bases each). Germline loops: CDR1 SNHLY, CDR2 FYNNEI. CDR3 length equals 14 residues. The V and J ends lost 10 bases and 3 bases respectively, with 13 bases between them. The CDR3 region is CATAWGFGANVLTF. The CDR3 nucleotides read TGTGCCACCGCCTGGGGGTTTGGGGCCAACGTCCTGACTTTC.

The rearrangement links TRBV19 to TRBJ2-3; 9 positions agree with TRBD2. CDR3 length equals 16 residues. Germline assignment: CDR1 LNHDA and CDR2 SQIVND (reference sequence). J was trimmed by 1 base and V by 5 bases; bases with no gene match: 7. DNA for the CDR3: TGTGCCAGTAGTTTAGGGGTAGCGGGAGGCACAGATACGCAGTATTTT. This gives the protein CASSLGVAGGTDTQYF.

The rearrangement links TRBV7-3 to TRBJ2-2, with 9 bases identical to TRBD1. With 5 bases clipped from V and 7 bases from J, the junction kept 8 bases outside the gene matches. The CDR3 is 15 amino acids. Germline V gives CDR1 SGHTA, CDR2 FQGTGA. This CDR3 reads CASSVNRGQGGELFF. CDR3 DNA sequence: TGTGCCAGCAGCGTAAACAGGGGGCAGGGCGGGGAGCTGTTTTTT.

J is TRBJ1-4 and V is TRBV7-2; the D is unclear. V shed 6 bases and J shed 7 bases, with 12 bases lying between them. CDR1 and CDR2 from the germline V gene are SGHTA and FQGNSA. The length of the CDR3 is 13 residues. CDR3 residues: CASSDDGGEKLFF. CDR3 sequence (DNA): TGTGCCAGCAGTGATGATGGAGGTGAAAAACTGTTTTTT.

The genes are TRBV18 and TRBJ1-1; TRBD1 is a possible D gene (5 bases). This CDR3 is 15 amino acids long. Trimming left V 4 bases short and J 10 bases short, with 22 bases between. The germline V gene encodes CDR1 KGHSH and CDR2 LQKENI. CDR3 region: CASSQNPGQGPGAFF. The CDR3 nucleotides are TGTGCCAGCTCACAGAACCCGGGGCAGGGCCCTGGAGCTTTCTTT.

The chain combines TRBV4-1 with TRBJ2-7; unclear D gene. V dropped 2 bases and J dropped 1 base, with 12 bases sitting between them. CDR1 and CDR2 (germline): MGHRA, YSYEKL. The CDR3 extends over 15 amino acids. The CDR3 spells CASSQSSIRSYEQYF. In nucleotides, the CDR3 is TGCGCCAGCAGCCAATCGAGTATTAGGTCCTACGAGCAGTACTTC.

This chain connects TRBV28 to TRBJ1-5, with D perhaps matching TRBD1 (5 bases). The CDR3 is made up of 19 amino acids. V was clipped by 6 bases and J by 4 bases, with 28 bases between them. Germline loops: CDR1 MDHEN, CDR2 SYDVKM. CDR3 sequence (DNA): TGTGCCAGCAGCCCGGTGGTGGGACCTTCAGTAACTAGAAATCAGCCCCAGCATTTT. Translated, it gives CASSPVVGPSVTRNQPQHF.

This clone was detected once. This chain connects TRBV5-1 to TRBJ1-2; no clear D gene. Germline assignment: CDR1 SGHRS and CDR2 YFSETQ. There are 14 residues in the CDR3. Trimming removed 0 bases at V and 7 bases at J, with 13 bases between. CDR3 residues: CASSLALELGGYTF. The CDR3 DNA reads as TGCGCCAGCAGCTTGGCCCTGGAGCTGGGTGGCTACACCTTC.

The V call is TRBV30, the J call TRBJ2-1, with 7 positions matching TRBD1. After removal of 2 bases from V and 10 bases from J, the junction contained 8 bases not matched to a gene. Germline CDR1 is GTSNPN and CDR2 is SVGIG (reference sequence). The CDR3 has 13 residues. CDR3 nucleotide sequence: TGTGCCTGGAGTAAACAAGGGGGCCGGGAGCAGTTCTTC. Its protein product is CAWSKQGGREQFF.

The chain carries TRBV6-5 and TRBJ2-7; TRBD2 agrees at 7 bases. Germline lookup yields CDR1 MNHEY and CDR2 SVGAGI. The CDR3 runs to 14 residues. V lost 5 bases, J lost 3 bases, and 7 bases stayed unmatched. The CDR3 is CASSRAGTSYEQYF. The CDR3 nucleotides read TGTGCCAGCAGTCGAGCGGGAACCAGCTACGAGCAGTACTTC.

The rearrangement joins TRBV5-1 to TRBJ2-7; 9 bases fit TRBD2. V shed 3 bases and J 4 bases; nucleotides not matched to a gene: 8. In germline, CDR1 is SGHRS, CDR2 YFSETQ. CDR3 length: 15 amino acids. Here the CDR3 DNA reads TGCGCCAGCAGCTCCCCTGGGCGGGAGGGGTACGAGCAGTACTTC. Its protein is CASSSPGREGYEQYF.

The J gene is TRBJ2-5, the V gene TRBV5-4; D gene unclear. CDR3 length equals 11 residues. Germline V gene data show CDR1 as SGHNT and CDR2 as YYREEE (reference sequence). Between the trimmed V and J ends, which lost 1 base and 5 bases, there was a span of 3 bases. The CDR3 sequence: CASSLMETQYF. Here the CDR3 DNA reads TGTGCCAGCAGCTTGATGGAGACCCAGTACTTC.

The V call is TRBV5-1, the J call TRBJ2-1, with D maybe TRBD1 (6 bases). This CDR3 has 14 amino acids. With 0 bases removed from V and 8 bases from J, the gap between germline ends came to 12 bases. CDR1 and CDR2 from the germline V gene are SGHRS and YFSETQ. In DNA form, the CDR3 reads TGCGCCAGCAGCTTGGGGACAGTTGGAGATGAGCAGTTCTTC. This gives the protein CASSLGTVGDEQFF.

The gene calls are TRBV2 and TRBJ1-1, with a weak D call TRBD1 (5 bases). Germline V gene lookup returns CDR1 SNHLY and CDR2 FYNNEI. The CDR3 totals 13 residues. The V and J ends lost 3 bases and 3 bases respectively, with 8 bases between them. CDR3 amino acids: CASSDMGDTEAFF. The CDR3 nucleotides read TGTGCCAGCAGTGATATGGGGGACACTGAAGCTTTCTTT.

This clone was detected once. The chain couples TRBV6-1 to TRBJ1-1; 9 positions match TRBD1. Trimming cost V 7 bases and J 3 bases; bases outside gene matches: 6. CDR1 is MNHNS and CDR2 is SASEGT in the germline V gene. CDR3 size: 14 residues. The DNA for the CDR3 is TGTGCCAGCACCCGGACAGGGGAGGACACTGAAGCTTTCTTT. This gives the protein CASTRTGEDTEAFF.

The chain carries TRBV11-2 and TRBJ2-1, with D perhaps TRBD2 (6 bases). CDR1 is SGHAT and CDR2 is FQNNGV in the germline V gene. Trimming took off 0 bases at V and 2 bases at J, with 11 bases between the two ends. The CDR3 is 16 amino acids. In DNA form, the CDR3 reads TGTGCCAGCAGCTTAGATATACGGGGGACCTACAATGAGCAGTTCTTC. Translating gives CASSLDIRGTYNEQFF. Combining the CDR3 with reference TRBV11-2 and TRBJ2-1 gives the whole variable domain EAGVAQSPRYKIIEKRQSVAFWCNPISGHATLYWYQQILGQGPKLLIQFQNNGVVDDSQLPKDRFSAERLKGVDSTLKIQPAKLEDSAVYLCASSLDIRGTYNEQFFGPGTRLTVL.

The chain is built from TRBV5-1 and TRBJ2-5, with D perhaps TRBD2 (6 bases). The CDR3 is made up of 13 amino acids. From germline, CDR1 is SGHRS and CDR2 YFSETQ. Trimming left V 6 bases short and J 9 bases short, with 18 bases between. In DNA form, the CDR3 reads TGCGCCAGCACCTTTGGGTCGAGGGAGGCCCAGTACTTC. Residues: CASTFGSREAQYF.

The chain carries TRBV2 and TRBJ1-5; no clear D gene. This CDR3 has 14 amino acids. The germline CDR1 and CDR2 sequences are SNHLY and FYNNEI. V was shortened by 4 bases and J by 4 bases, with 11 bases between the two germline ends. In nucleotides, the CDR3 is TGTGCCAGCAGTGTCGGGCAGAGTAATCAGCCCCAGCATTTT. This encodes CASSVGQSNQPQHF.

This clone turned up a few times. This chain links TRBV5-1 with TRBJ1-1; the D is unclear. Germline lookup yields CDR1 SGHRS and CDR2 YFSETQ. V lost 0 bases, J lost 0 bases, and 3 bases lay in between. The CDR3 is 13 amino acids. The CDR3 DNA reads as TGCGCCAGCAGCTTGGAACTGAACACTGAAGCTTTCTTT. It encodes CASSLELNTEAFF.

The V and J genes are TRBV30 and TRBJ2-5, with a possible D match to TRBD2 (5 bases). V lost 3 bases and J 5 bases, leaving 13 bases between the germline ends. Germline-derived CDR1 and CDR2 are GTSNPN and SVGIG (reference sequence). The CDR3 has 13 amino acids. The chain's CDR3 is CAWSRGSGETQYF. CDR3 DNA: TGTGCCTGGAGCCGGGGATCGGGGGAGACCCAGTACTTC.

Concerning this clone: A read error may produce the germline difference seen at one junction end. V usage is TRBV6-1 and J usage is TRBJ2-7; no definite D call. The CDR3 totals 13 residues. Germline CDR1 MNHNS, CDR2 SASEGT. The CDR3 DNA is TGTGCCAGCAGGGAAGGCAGGAATTACGAGCAGTACTTC. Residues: CASREGRNYEQYF.

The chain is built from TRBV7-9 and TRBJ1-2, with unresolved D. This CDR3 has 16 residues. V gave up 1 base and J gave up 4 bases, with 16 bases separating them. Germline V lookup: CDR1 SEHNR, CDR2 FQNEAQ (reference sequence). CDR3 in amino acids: CASSLDVVGQLYGYTF. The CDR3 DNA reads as TGTGCCAGCAGCTTAGACGTCGTTGGGCAGCTCTATGGCTACACCTTC.

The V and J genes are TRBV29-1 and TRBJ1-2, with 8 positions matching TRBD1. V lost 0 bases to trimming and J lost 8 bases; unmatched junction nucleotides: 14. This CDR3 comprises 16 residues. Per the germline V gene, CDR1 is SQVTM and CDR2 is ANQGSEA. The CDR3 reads CSVEDSGQGVSRGYTF. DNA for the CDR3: TGCAGCGTTGAAGATTCAGGACAGGGTGTCTCCCGAGGCTACACCTTC.